These 23 T cell receptor beta chains share one sample of origin, sequenced in a study of technical replicates of blood from several donors. The method was immunoSEQ multiplex PCR; TCRdb's version includes in-frame clones alone and lacks a portion of them. The sample lists over 45,000 clones; roughly nine tenths were seen once. Sequencing was carried out using PBMCs. Receptors were obtained from a human donor in good health. Some clones in this sample may be carry-over from other donors' samples.

This sequence joins TRBV15 and TRBJ2-1, with TRBD2 identical over 11 bases. The junction had 6 bases not matched to a gene; V was cut back by 5 bases and J by 6 bases. Per germline, CDR1 LNHNV and CDR2 YYDKDF (reference sequence). The CDR3 has 15 residues. CDR3 residues: CATSLVAGGVNEQFF. CDR3 nucleotide sequence: TGTGCCACCAGCCTAGTAGCGGGGGGGGTCAATGAGCAGTTCTTC.

This clone was counted a single time. The chain combines TRBV27 with TRBJ1-2; 9 bases align to TRBD1. Trimming removed 3 bases from V and 6 bases from J; junction bases left unmatched: 2. Germline V gene data show CDR1 as MNHEY and CDR2 as SMNVEV (reference sequence). The CDR3 sequence is 13 residues long. This CDR3 reads CASSFRQGDGYTF. The CDR3 DNA reads as TGTGCCAGCAGTTTTAGACAGGGGGATGGCTACACCTTC.

V is TRBV6-4 and J is TRBJ2-3; no reliable D call. Between the trimmed V and J ends, which lost 4 bases and 0 bases, there was a span of 14 bases. CDR3 length equals 16 residues. Germline values: CDR1 MRHNA, CDR2 SNTAGT. CDR3 residues: CASSGPARSSTDTQYF. The CDR3 DNA is TGTGCCAGCAGTGGGCCAGCGCGGAGCAGCACAGATACGCAGTATTTT.

In regard to this clone: Other nucleotide sequences in the sample specify the same CDR3. The chain employs TRBV7-8 and TRBJ1-1, with D perhaps TRBD1 (6 bases). CDR3 length equals 13 residues. The V end was cut by 5 bases, the J end by 1 base, with 8 bases between. Germline CDR1 SGHVS, CDR2 FQNEAQ. CDR3 amino acids: CASSPRGNTEAFF. The DNA for the CDR3 is TGTGCCAGCAGCCCCAGGGGGAACACTGAAGCTTTCTTT. The whole variable domain, filled in from reference TRBV7-8 and TRBJ1-1, reads GAGVSQSPRYKVAKRGQDVALRCDPISGHVSLFWYQQALGQGPEFLTYFQNEAQLDKSGLPSDRFFAERPEGSVSTLKIQRTQQEDSAVYLCASSPRGNTEAFFGQGTRLTVV.

The chain carries TRBV18 and TRBJ2-5, with a weak D call TRBD1 (5 bases). V was trimmed by 6 bases and J by 5 bases, leaving 13 bases between them. The V gene's germline CDR1 is KGHSH and CDR2 LQKENI. The CDR3 covers 13 residues. In DNA form, the CDR3 reads TGTGCCAGCTCGTCTTTTTCAGGGGAGACCCAGTACTTC. Residues: CASSSFSGETQYF. The complete variable domain, with remaining parts taken from reference TRBV18 and TRBJ2-5, reads NAGVMQNPRHLVRRRGQEARLRCSPMKGHSHVYWYRQLPEEGLKFMVYLQKENIIDESGMPKERFSAEFPKEGPSILRIQQVVRGDSAAYFCASSSFSGETQYFGPGTRLLVL.

The V gene is TRBV19, the J gene TRBJ2-5; 7 bases are a match to TRBD2. The CDR3 has 13 residues. Germline CDR1 LNHDA, CDR2 SQIVND (reference sequence). V was clipped by 5 bases and J by 5 bases; unmatched bases: 5. Here the CDR3 reads CASSVGLRETQYF. The CDR3 coding sequence is TGTGCCAGTAGTGTGGGACTACGGGAGACCCAGTACTTC.

The chain employs TRBV6-6 and TRBJ2-6, with 8 positions matching TRBD1. The CDR3 extends over 15 amino acids. V dropped 10 bases and J dropped 0; count of bases not matched to a gene: 5. The germline CDR1 and CDR2 sequences are MNHNY and SVGAGI (reference sequence). The CDR3 loop reads CATRTGPSGANVLTF. The CDR3 nucleotides are TGTGCCACCAGGACAGGGCCCTCTGGGGCCAACGTCCTGACTTTC.

By sample share, this clone is medium-sized. The CDR3 sequence: CASSLAGGFNEQFF. In DNA form, the CDR3 reads TGCGCCAGCAGCTTAGCGGGAGGGTTCAATGAGCAGTTCTTC. The chain combines TRBV5-1 with TRBJ2-1; 10 nucleotides line up with TRBD2. The germline V gene encodes CDR1 SGHRS and CDR2 YFSETQ. There are 14 residues in the CDR3. V trimming: 2 bases; J trimming: 6 bases; junction bases outside the gene matches: 2.

The chain carries TRBV2 and TRBJ2-3; TRBD1 aligns across 12 bases. Germline V gene data show CDR1 as SNHLY and CDR2 as FYNNEI. CDR3 length: 17 residues. V lost 3 bases and J lost 9; bases outside the gene matches: 13. Written as DNA, the CDR3 is TGTGCCAGCAGTGATGGGTTTGGGACAGGGGGCGCGGGCACGCAGTATTTT. It yields the protein CASSDGFGTGGAGTQYF.

The J gene is TRBJ1-2, the V gene TRBV15; D not certain. Trimming shortened V by 0 bases and J by 5 bases, and 10 bases separated the two germline ends. Per the germline V gene, CDR1 is LNHNV and CDR2 is YYDKDF (reference sequence). This CDR3 is built from 14 residues. The CDR3 region has the DNA TGTGCCACCAGCAGAGATCGCCAGAAGTATGGCTACACCTTC. Amino acids: CATSRDRQKYGYTF.

The chain uses TRBV21-1 and TRBJ2-2; the DNA was not used to check the table's D call, TRBD2. TRBV21-1 is a pseudogene segment. The CDR3 spans 19 residues. The CDR3 loop is CASNNILWRGGLNTGELFF. Written as DNA, the CDR3 is TGTGCCAGCAACAACATACTTTGGCGGGGGGGCCTAAACACCGGGGAGCTGTTTTTT.

The chain uses TRBV11-1 and TRBJ2-7; 10 bases map to TRBD1. V was pared by 2 bases and J by 3 bases, with 4 bases of the junction left unmatched. CDR3 length: 15 amino acids. Germline V lookup: CDR1 SGHAT, CDR2 FQDESV (reference sequence). For the CDR3, the DNA is TGTGCCAGCAGCTTAAGGGGACAGGGGTTCTACGAGCAGTACTTC. It specifies CASSLRGQGFYEQYF.

This clone was detected once. J is TRBJ2-1 and V is TRBV18, with 10 bases identical to TRBD1. Unmatched junction bases numbered 3, after V lost 3 bases and J lost 1 base. Germline lookup yields CDR1 KGHSH and CDR2 LQKENI. The CDR3 length is 16 residues. CDR3 sequence: CASSPPGQGSYNEQFF. The CDR3 region has the DNA TGTGCCAGCTCACCGCCGGGACAGGGGTCCTACAATGAGCAGTTCTTC. The full variable domain, in which reference TRBV18 and TRBJ2-1 provide the parts outside the CDR3, is NAGVMQNPRHLVRRRGQEARLRCSPMKGHSHVYWYRQLPEEGLKFMVYLQKENIIDESGMPKERFSAEFPKEGPSILRIQQVVRGDSAAYFCASSPPGQGSYNEQFFGPGTRLTVL.

The rearrangement joins TRBV7-9 to TRBJ2-1; tentatively, D is TRBD2 (6 bases). This CDR3 is 14 amino acids long. Looked up from germline, CDR1 is SEHNR and CDR2 is FQNEAQ (reference sequence). V gave up 2 bases and J gave up 6 bases, with 11 bases separating them. Here the CDR3 DNA reads TGTGCCAGCAGCTTAACCGGAGGGCCCAATGAGCAGTTCTTC. Amino acids: CASSLTGGPNEQFF.

The V call is TRBV5-1, the J call TRBJ2-1, with 12 bases that match TRBD2. Germline trimming cut 4 bases from V and 5 bases from J; bases unmatched to any gene: 22. There are 21 residues in the CDR3. Germline CDR1 is SGHRS and CDR2 is YFSETQ. The CDR3 nucleotides read TGCGCCAGCAGCAGACCTACAGGGTCTAGCGGGAGGGCCTTCCAGAACAATGAGCAGTTCTTC. Residues: CASSRPTGSSGRAFQNNEQFF.

This chain joins TRBV6-4 and TRBJ2-7; a weak D match, TRBD2 (6 bases). Germline CDR1 reads MRHNA; CDR2 reads SNTAGT. V was shortened by 0 bases and J by 0 bases, with 12 bases between the two germline ends. The CDR3 consists of 16 residues. The chain's CDR3 is CASSDSSGALSYEQYF. DNA for the CDR3: TGTGCCAGCAGTGACTCTTCGGGAGCCCTCTCCTACGAGCAGTACTTC.

The chain combines TRBV10-3 with TRBJ2-7; 9 bases match TRBD1. CDR1 is ENHRY, CDR2 SYGVKD, per germline. The CDR3 spans 15 residues. V shed 10 bases, J shed 0 bases, and the junction held 10 bases outside the gene matches. The CDR3 DNA reads TGTGCCACCGGCGGCGGACAGGGGAGCTCCTACGAGCAGTACTTC. This gives the protein CATGGGQGSSYEQYF.

This clone was observed once. The V and J genes are TRBV5-4 and TRBJ2-5; TRBD2 matches at 10 bases. Trimming took 4 bases from V and 7 from J; bases not matched to a gene: 13. CDR3 size: 16 residues. The V gene's germline CDR1 is SGHNT and CDR2 YYREEE (reference sequence). CDR3 DNA: TGTGCCAGCAGCCCGGAAAGACTAGCGGGTGCCCCGACCCAGTACTTC. It yields the protein CASSPERLAGAPTQYF.

The V gene is TRBV7-2, the J gene TRBJ2-3; D not resolved. The CDR3 sequence is 12 residues long. The V end was cut by 5 bases, the J end by 2 bases, with 5 bases between. The V gene's germline CDR1 is SGHTA and CDR2 FQGNSA. DNA for the CDR3: TGTGCCAGCAGCCACTACACAGATACGCAGTATTTT. This sequence encodes CASSHYTDTQYF.

The chain combines TRBV4-1 with TRBJ2-3; 7 bases align to TRBD2. J was trimmed by 4 bases and V by 4 bases; bases with no gene match: 14. CDR3 size: 17 residues. CDR1 is MGHRA and CDR2 is YSYEKL in the germline V gene. Here the CDR3 DNA reads TGCGCCAGCAGCCGTGCATGGTGGCGGGGGAATGCAGATACGCAGTATTTT. Translated, it gives CASSRAWWRGNADTQYF.

This chain uses TRBV6-1 with TRBJ1-3; no clear D gene. The V gene lost 1 base and the J gene lost 5 bases, with 12 bases spanning the gap. CDR3 length equals 15 residues. Germline V gene lookup returns CDR1 MNHNS and CDR2 SASEGT. The CDR3 loop reads CASSEVRTVRNTIYF. For the CDR3, the DNA is TGTGCCAGCAGTGAAGTGAGAACAGTAAGAAACACCATATATTTT.

The CDR3 protein is CASRTGTGDNTIYF. In nucleotides, the CDR3 is TGCGCCAGCAGAACCGGGACAGGGGATAACACCATATATTTT. The chain carries TRBV5-1 and TRBJ1-3; 10 bases are a match to TRBD1. J gave up 7 bases and V 5 bases, and 6 bases lay outside the gene matches. The CDR3 sequence is 14 residues long. The germline V gene has CDR1 SGHRS and CDR2 YFSETQ.

The rearrangement uses TRBV7-9 and TRBJ2-3; D is undetermined. Per the germline V gene, CDR1 is SEHNR and CDR2 is FQNEAQ (reference sequence). The germline V and J ends were trimmed by 6 bases and 0 bases, with 16 bases remaining between them. There are 16 residues in the CDR3. The CDR3 reads CASRERPQRSTDTQYF. The CDR3 nucleotides are TGTGCCAGCAGAGAGCGACCCCAGAGGAGCACAGATACGCAGTATTTT.